This record looks at one T cell receptor beta chain sequence and its context. This entry comes from a study of blood T cell repertoires in COVID-19. About the research overall: From the United States, Italy and Spain came samples of acute and convalescent COVID-19. T cells, B-cell-depleted T cells, or PBMCs supplied cDNA or gDNA.

Original processing methods: Reference gene primer amplification gave nucleated cell count estimates. Method: immunoSEQ multiplex PCR; TCRdb's copy keeps in-frame clones and lacks some. Clonal size and the V and J genes are those of that table, whereas D and trimming came from the DNA. Of around 350,000 clones in the sample, around nine tenths were seen once. Specimen: peripheral blood. This sequence originates from a human donor in a cohort sampled during active COVID-19.

CDR3 sequence reads: CASSEARDTEAFF. CDR3 nucleotides: TGTGCCAGCAGTGAGGCCCGGGACACTGAAGCTTTCTTT. The chain carries TRBV6-1 and TRBJ1-1, with D hard to call. CDR1 and CDR2 (germline): MNHNS, SASEGT. This CDR3 is 13 amino acids long. V was trimmed by 3 bases and J by 3 bases, leaving 8 bases between them.